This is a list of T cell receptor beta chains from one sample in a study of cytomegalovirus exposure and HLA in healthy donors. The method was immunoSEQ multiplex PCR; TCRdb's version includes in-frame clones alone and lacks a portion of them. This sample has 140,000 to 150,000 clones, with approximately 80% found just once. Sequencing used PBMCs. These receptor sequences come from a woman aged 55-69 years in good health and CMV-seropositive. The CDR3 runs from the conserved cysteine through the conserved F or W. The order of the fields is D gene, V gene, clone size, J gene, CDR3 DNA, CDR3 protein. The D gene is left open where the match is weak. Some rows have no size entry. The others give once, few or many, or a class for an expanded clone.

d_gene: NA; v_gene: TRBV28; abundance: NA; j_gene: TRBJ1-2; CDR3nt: TGTGCCAGCAGTTTGAGTGGGGGCCGCTACACCTTC; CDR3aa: CASSLSGGRYTF
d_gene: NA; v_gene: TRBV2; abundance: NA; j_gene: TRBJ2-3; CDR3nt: TGTGCCAGCAGACAACGTCGGGCAGATACGCAGTATTTT; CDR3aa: CASRQRRADTQYF
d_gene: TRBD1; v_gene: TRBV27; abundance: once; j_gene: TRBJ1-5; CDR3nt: TGTGCCAGCAGGAGGACAGGGGTTGATCAGCCCCAGCATTTT; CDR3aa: CASRRTGVDQPQHF
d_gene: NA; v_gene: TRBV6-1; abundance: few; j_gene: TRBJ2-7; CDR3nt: TGTGCCAGCACGAGGGAAGGCTACGAGCAGTACTTC; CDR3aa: CASTREGYEQYF
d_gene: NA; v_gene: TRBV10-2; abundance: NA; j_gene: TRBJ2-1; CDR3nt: TGCGCCAGCAGTCAGACAGGTCGTGAGCAGTTCTTC; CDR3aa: CASSQTGREQFF
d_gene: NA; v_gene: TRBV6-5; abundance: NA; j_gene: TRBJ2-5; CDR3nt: TGTGCCAGCAGTTATGGGGGGCGGGAGGAGACCCAGTACTTC; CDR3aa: CASSYGGREETQYF
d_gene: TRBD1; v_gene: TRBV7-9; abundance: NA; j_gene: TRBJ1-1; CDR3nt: TGTGCCAGCAGCTTATCCCGGGCAGGGGGCACTGAAGCTTTCTTT; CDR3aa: CASSLSRAGGTEAFF
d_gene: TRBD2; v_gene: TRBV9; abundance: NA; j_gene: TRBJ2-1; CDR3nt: TGTGCCAGCAGCGCGCTAGCGGGAGGGCCAAGTGAGCAGTTCTTC; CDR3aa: CASSALAGGPSEQFF
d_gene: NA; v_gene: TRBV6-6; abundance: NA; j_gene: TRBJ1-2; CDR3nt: TGTGCCAGCAGCCCACTGAGGGCTAACTATGGCTACACCTTC; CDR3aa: CASSPLRANYGYTF
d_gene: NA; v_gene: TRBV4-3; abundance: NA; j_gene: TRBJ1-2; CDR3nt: TGCGCCAGCAGCCAAGTATTGGGGGCTGATGGCTACACCTTC; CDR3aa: CASSQVLGADGYTF
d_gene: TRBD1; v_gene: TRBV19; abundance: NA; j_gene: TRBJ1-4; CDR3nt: TGTGCCACCGGCCGGGACAGGGGCCTGGAAAAACTGTTTTTT; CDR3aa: CATGRDRGLEKLFF
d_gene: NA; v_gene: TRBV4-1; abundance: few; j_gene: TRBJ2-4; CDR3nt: TGCGCCAGCAGCCAAGAGCGACGAGGAAACATTCAGTACTTC; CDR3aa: CASSQERRGNIQYF
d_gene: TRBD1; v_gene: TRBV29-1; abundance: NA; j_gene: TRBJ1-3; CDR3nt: TGCAGCGTTGGCCGAACAGGGGGCTCTGGAAACACCATATATTTT; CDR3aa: CSVGRTGGSGNTIYF
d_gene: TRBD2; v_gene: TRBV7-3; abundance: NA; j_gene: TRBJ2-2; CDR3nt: TGTGCCAGCAGCAAACCGGGACTAGCGGACTCGAACACCGGGGAGCTGTTTTTT; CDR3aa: CASSKPGLADSNTGELFF
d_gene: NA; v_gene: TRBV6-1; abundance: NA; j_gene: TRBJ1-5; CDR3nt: TGTGCCAGCACCTGGGCCTTCAATCAGCCCCAGCATTTT; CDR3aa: CASTWAFNQPQHF
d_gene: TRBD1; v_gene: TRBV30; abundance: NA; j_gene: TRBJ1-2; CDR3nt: TGTGCCTGCCCAGGGGGCGGGTGGGGCTACACCTTC; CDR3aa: CACPGGGWGYTF
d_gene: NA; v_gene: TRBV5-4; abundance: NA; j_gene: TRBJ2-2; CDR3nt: TGTGCCAGCAGCTTGGTCAGTAATACCGGGGAGCTGTTTTTT; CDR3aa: CASSLVSNTGELFF
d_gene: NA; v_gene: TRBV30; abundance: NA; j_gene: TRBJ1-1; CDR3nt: TGTGCCTGGAAGCGGCCAGACGGGAACACTGAAGCTTTCTTT; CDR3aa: CAWKRPDGNTEAFF
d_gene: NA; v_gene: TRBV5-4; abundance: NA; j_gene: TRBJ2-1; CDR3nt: TGTGCCAGCAGCTTGGATAACGCGGGGGCATACAATGAGCAGTTCTTC; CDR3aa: CASSLDNAGAYNEQFF
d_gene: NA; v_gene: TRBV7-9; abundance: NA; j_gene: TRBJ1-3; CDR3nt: TGTGCCAGCAGCCCGGGGACTCCGGGAAACACCATATATTTT; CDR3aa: CASSPGTPGNTIYF
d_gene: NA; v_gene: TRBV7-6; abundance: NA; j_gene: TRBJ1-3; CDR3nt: TGTGCCAGCAGCTTAATGTTGGCCGCCGGGGGTGGAAACACCATATATTTT; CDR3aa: CASSLMLAAGGGNTIYF
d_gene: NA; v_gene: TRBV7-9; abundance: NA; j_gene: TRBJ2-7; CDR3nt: TGTGCCAGCAGCTTAACGGCTAGCGCCTACGAGCAGTACTTC; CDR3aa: CASSLTASAYEQYF
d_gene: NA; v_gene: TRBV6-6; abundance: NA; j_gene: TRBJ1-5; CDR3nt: TGTGCCAGCAGTCCAAACAATCAGCCCCAGCATTTT; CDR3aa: CASSPNNQPQHF
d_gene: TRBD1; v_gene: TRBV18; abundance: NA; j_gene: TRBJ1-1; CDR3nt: TGTGCCAGCTCACCACCCTGGCAGGGGGCTGACACTGAAGCTTTCTTT; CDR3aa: CASSPPWQGADTEAFF
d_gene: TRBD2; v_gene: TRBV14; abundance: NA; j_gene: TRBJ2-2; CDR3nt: TGTGCCAGCAGGCCTAGCGGGGGTACTACCGGGGAGCTGTTTTTT; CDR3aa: CASRPSGGTTGELFF
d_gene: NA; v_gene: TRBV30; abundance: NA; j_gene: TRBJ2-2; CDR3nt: TGTGCCTGGAGATCGGGACACAACACCGGGGAGCTGTTTTTT; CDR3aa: CAWRSGHNTGELFF
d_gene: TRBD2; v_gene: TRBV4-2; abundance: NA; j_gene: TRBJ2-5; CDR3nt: TGTGCCAGCAGCCCGGGAGGAGGAGTTGGGCGAGAGACCCAGTACTTC; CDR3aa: CASSPGGGVGRETQYF
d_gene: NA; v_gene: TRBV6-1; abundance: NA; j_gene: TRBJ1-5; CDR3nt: TGTGCCAGCAGGGCGGGTAACAATCAGCCCCAGCATTTT; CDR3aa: CASRAGNNQPQHF
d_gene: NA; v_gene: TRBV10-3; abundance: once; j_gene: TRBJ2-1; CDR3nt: TGTGCCATCAGTGACCGGGAATCCTACAATGAGCAGTTCTTC; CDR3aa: CAISDRESYNEQFF
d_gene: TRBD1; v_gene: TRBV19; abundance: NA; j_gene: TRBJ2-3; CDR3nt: TGTGCCAGTAGTGGGACAGGGAGCACAGATACGCAGTATTTT; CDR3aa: CASSGTGSTDTQYF
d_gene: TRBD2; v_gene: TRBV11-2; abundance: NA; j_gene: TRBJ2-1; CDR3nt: TGTGCCAGCAGCCCCCGGCTACTAGCGTGGAATGAGCAGTTCTTC; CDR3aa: CASSPRLLAWNEQFF
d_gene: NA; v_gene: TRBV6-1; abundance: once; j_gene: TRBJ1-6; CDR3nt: TGTGCCAGCAGTGAAGTGAGCCAGGGAGGGACTTATAATTCACCCCTCCACTTT; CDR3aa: CASSEVSQGGTYNSPLHF
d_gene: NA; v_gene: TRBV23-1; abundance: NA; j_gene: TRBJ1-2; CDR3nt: TGCGCCAGCAGTCAAAGTCACACCAACTATGGCTACACCTTC; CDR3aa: CASSQSHTNYGYTF
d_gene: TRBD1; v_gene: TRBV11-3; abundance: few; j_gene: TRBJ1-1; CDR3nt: TGTGCCAGCAGCCGCATGGGGACATGGGGACAGTTGAACACTGAAGCTTTCTTT; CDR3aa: CASSRMGTWGQLNTEAFF
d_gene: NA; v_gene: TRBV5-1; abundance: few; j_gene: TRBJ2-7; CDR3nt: TGCGCCAGCAGCTCCCGGGGTAACTACGAGCAGTACTTC; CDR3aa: CASSSRGNYEQYF
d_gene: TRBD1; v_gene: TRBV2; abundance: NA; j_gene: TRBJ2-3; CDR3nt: TGTGCCAGCAGAGTGGGACAGGGGAGAGATACGCAGTATTTT; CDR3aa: CASRVGQGRDTQYF
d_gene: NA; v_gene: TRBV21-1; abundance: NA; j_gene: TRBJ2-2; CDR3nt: TGTGCCAGCCGACTTGGGGTCCCGGGACTAGCGGGAGAAAACACCGGGGAGCTGTTTTTT; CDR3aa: CASRLGVPGLAGENTGELFF
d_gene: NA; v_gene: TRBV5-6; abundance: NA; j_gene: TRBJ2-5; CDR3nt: TGTGCCAGCAGCTTGTTACGCAGACGGAGGGAGACCCAGTACTTC; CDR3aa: CASSLLRRRRETQYF
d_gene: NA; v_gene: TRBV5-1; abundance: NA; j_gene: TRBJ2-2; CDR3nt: TGCGCCAGCAGCTTGCAGGGGACGGCCCCCGGGGAGCTGTTTTTT; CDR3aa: CASSLQGTAPGELFF
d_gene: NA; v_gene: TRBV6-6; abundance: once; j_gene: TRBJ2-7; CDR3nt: TGTGCCAGCAGTTATCTGTCGGGGGCCTACGAGCAGTACTTC; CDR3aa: CASSYLSGAYEQYF
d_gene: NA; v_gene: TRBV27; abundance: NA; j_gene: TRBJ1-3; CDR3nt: TGTGCCAGCAGTTCCACAGCCGGGGGTCCGGGAAACACCATATATTTT; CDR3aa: CASSSTAGGPGNTIYF
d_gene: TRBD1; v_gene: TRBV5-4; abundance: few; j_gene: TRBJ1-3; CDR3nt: TGTGCCAGCAGCCAGACAGGGAGTCGAAACACCATATATTTT; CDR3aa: CASSQTGSRNTIYF
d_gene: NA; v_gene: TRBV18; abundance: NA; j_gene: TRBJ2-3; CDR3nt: TGTGCCAGCTCACCCAGACAGGCTTCTAGCACAGATACGCAGTATTTT; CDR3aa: CASSPRQASSTDTQYF
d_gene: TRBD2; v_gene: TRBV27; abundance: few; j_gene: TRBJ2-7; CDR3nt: TGTGCCAGCAGTTCGTATTCGGGGGGAGGGGACGAGCAGTACTTC; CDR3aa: CASSSYSGGGDEQYF
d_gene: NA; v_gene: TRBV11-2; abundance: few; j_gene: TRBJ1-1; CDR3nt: TGTGCCAGCACCCTCTCGTTGAGAGGAGGCACTGAAGCTTTCTTT; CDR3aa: CASTLSLRGGTEAFF
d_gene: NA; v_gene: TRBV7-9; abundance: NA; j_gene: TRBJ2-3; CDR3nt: TGTGCCAGCAGCTTAGGAGGTACAGATACGCAGTATTTT; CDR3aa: CASSLGGTDTQYF